This TCR beta chain originates from a study of graft-versus-host responses after intestinal transplantation. The overall study: The recipients all started with anti-thymocyte globulin induction and then took tacrolimus and steroids for 3 to 4 years.

On this clone: The antigen is not known.

Method: immunoSEQ multiplex PCR; TCRdb's copy keeps in-frame clones and lacks some. Here the sample spans roughly 97,000 clones, more than 85% being singletons. The germline V gene encodes CDR1 LNHDA and CDR2 SQIVND (reference sequence). V lost 5 bases, J lost 5 bases, and 12 bases lay in between. This CDR3 is 14 amino acids long. General study results and limits: Researchers found peak circulating GvH clone levels linked to early post-transplant HvG declines. Recipient marrow harbored GvH clones, some of which surfaced first in ileum or blood.

This sequence originates from a human donor who received an intestinal transplant. The sample was unstimulated CD4+ T cells sorted from spleen or lymph node cells, taken before intestinal transplant. The chain recombines TRBV19 with TRBJ2-2; D gene unclear. The CDR3 nucleotides read TGTGCCAGTAGTCCGATGACTGGTACCGGGGAGCTGTTTTTT. This codes for CASSPMTGTGELFF.